The present TCR beta chain was sequenced within a study of blood T cell repertoires in COVID-19. Sequencing used immunoSEQ multiplex PCR; TCRdb keeps in-frame clones, though not all of them. The table has approximately 210,000 clones, about 88% seen once. The germline V gene has CDR1 ENHRY and CDR2 SYGVKD. The CDR3 is 14 residues long. Trimming removed 2 bases at V and 2 bases at J, with 8 bases between. The receptor comes from a man in his 70s with acute or convalescent COVID-19. The V call is TRBV10-3, the J call TRBJ2-3; no definite D call. The sequenced sample was peripheral blood. In nucleotides, the CDR3 is TGTGCCATCAGTGAGGGCAGGTACACAGATACGCAGTATTTT. Translated, it gives CAISEGRYTDTQYF.